The clone carrying this TCR beta chain was counted between two and nine times. Its matching antigen is unknown. The 5'RACE template-switching step produced TCR cDNA and added a universal primer site and UMIs. A single record per CDR3 protein comes from TCRdb applying MiXCR to the 5' RACE reads. This table has about 550,000 distinct CDR3 sequences, 19% appearing once. The record originates from a study of T cells after yellow fever vaccination. The overall study: Where fractions had low cell numbers, libraries were prepared from them with the SMART-Seq v4 Ultra Low Input RNA kit. Overall study results and limits: A small proportion of clonotypes was detected in both the CD4 and CD8 compartments. Abundant bulk-derived clonotypes could contaminate FACS-sorted repertoires.

Trimming left V 5 bases short and J 4 bases short, with 12 bases between. Germline lookup yields CDR1 LNHNV and CDR2 YYDKDF (reference sequence). This CDR3 comprises 13 residues. The specimen comprised PBMCs, sampled 15 days after the yellow fever booster vaccination. The source of this sequence is a man aged 25-45 years who received the YFV17D yellow fever vaccine. V is TRBV15 and J is TRBJ2-7; D is undetermined. The chain's CDR3 is CATSRREGYEQYF. In DNA form, the CDR3 reads TGTGCCACCAGCCGGAGAGAAGGGTACGAGCAGTACTTC.